Following are 29 T cell receptor beta chains from one sample sequenced in a study of T cells in Graves' hyperthyroidism and ophthalmopathy. The source material, RNA transcripts, was used to amplify TCR beta CDR3 regions. An initial round of RT-PCR targeting the TCR CDR3 relied on the HTBI primer set. Each CDR3 protein gets one entry after TCRdb re-called the multiplex PCR reads with MiXCR. The sample gives about 770,000 distinct CDR3 sequences, about 17% of which show up once; 16% is in the top ten. The material sequenced was blood. The origin of the receptors is a woman in her fifties or sixties with Graves' hyperthyroidism that later progressed to Graves' ophthalmopathy.

This clonotype was detected a few times. V gene TRBV6-1 combines with J gene TRBJ1-2; D perhaps matches TRBD1 (6 bases). Germline V lookup: CDR1 MNHNS, CDR2 SASEGT. V lost 6 bases and J 0 bases, leaving 11 bases between the germline ends. The CDR3 length is 14 residues. The CDR3: CASRKTGANYGYTF. The CDR3 region has the DNA TGTGCCAGCAGGAAGACAGGAGCTAACTATGGCTACACCTTC.

The V gene is TRBV4-2, the J gene TRBJ1-5; D remains ambiguous. This CDR3 contains 15 residues. Trimming removed 1 base from V and 3 bases from J, with 10 bases in between. Germline-derived CDR1 and CDR2 are LGHNA and YNFKEQ. Here the CDR3 reads CASSQVMGVNQPQHF. For the CDR3, the DNA is TGTGCCAGCAGCCAAGTGATGGGAGTCAATCAGCCCCAGCATTTT.

The chain joins TRBV20-1 to TRBJ2-3, with D perhaps matching TRBD1 (6 bases). This CDR3 is 14 amino acids long. Trimming removed 5 bases from V and 0 bases from J, with 12 bases in between. Germline CDR1 is DFQATT and CDR2 is SNEGSKA (reference sequence). The DNA for the CDR3 is TGCAGTGCTGTACCGGGACAAAGCACAGATACGCAGTATTTT. Its protein product is CSAVPGQSTDTQYF.

This clonotype was seen a handful of times. V usage is TRBV7-9 and J usage is TRBJ1-2; a possible D gene is TRBD1 (5 bases). Germline CDR1 SEHNR, CDR2 FQNEAQ (reference sequence). V was pared by 1 base and J by 2 bases, with 11 bases between. The CDR3 length is 15 residues. CDR3: CASSLGGDLNYGYTF. For the CDR3, the DNA is TGTGCCAGCAGCTTAGGAGGGGATCTCAACTATGGCTACACCTTC.

This clonotype was detected many times. The chain couples TRBV12-3 or TRBV12-4 to TRBJ1-1; D gene uncertain. This CDR3 contains 15 residues. V was cut by 5 bases and J by 5 bases, with 18 bases left in between. CDR3 residues: CASSNRNSISTEAFF. The CDR3 region has the DNA TGTGCCAGCAGTAACCGCAACTCGATTAGTACTGAAGCTTTCTTT.

In DNA, the CDR3 is TGCGCCAGCAGCTTGGATGCGGGGGGCACAGATACGCAGTATTTT. Its protein product is CASSLDAGGTDTQYF. The J gene is TRBJ2-3, the V gene TRBV5-1; TRBD2 matches at 7 bases. After removal of 0 bases from V and 1 base from J, the junction contained 2 bases not matched to a gene. The germline V gene has CDR1 SGHRS and CDR2 YFSETQ. The CDR3 consists of 15 residues.

This clonotype showed up many times. The genes are TRBV20-1 and TRBJ2-1; D unresolved. The CDR3 consists of 15 residues. Germline CDR1 is DFQATT and CDR2 is SNEGSKA (reference sequence). V lost 6 bases to trimming and J lost 2 bases, with 17 bases between them. In DNA form, the CDR3 reads TGCAGTGCCTACTCGGCGGCTAGTACCTACAATGAGCAGTTCTTC. Its translation is CSAYSAASTYNEQFF.

This clonotype has a count of ten or more. J is TRBJ1-2 and V is TRBV6-5; D is possibly TRBD1 (5 bases). CDR1 and CDR2 from the germline V gene are MNHEY and SVGAGI. This CDR3 comprises 13 residues. The V and J ends lost 0 bases and 4 bases respectively, with 6 bases between them. The CDR3 nucleotides are TGTGCCAGCAGTTACTCAGGGGCCTATGGCTACACCTTC. It yields the protein CASSYSGAYGYTF.

At least ten counts were recorded for this clonotype. The chain is built from TRBV9 and TRBJ1-6, with D hard to call. Per the germline V gene, CDR1 is SGDLS and CDR2 is YYNGEE. The V end lost 2 bases, the J end lost 7 bases, and 10 bases lay between the germline ends. The length of the CDR3 is 14 residues. CDR3 region: CASSVRTLNSPLHF. The CDR3 DNA reads TGTGCCAGCAGCGTGCGCACGCTAAATTCACCCCTCCACTTT.

The rearrangement joins TRBV19 to TRBJ1-1, with D perhaps matching TRBD1 (6 bases). This CDR3 spans 15 amino acids. V was clipped by 5 bases and J by 4 bases, with 17 bases between them. Per germline, CDR1 LNHDA and CDR2 SQIVND (reference sequence). The chain's CDR3 is CASSPRQAIGTEAFF. In DNA form, the CDR3 reads TGTGCCAGTAGTCCCAGACAGGCGATCGGCACTGAAGCTTTCTTT.

Ten or more counts support this clonotype. The chain recombines TRBV9 with TRBJ1-1; D unresolved. The CDR3 is 13 amino acids. The germline V gene has CDR1 SGDLS and CDR2 YYNGEE. Trimming took off 4 bases at V and 2 bases at J, with 9 bases between the two ends. The CDR3 DNA is TGTGCCAGCAGCTCCACCCTAAACACTGAAGCTTTCTTT. Its translation is CASSSTLNTEAFF.

A few counts support this clonotype. The rearrangement joins TRBV7-9 to TRBJ2-1; 15 bases line up with TRBD2. There are 18 residues in the CDR3. CDR1 SEHNR and CDR2 FQNEAQ come from the germline V gene (reference sequence). Unmatched junction bases numbered 14, after V lost 5 bases and J lost 9 bases. DNA for the CDR3: TGTGCCAGCAGCCTCAACCTACGCGGACTAGCGGGGGGGGCTGAGCAGTTCTTC. Translated, it gives CASSLNLRGLAGGAEQFF.

This clonotype came up a few times. The V and J genes are TRBV6-5 and TRBJ2-5; unclear D gene. Trimming took 0 bases from V and 0 from J, leaving 5 bases between them. Per the germline V gene, CDR1 is MNHEY and CDR2 is SVGAGI. CDR3 length: 14 amino acids. Written as DNA, the CDR3 is TGTGCCAGCAGTTACTCGGAGTACCAAGAGACCCAGTACTTC. This sequence encodes CASSYSEYQETQYF.

This chain joins TRBV19 and TRBJ2-3, with 9 positions matching TRBD1. The CDR3 totals 15 residues. From germline, CDR1 is LNHDA and CDR2 SQIVND (reference sequence). With 4 bases clipped from V and 2 bases from J, the junction kept 4 bases outside the gene matches. The CDR3 loop is CASSTRTGDTDTQYF. In DNA, the CDR3 is TGTGCCAGTAGTACCCGGACAGGGGACACAGATACGCAGTATTTT.

V usage is TRBV7-2 and J usage is TRBJ1-2; D gene ambiguous. The V gene lost 9 bases and the J gene lost 5 bases, with 22 bases spanning the gap. CDR1 and CDR2 from the germline V gene are SGHTA and FQGNSA. The CDR3 is made up of 15 amino acids. In DNA form, the CDR3 reads TGTGCCAGGACCGTTGAGGTGGGATTCGGGTATGGCTACACCTTC. It is translated as CARTVEVGFGYGYTF.

This clonotype was counted many times. The chain joins TRBV12-3 or TRBV12-4 to TRBJ1-5; D remains ambiguous. CDR3 size: 15 residues. V was shortened by 1 base and J by 1 base, with 8 bases between the two germline ends. The CDR3 DNA is TGTGCCAGCAGTTTAGGGGTAGGCAGCAATCAGCCCCAGCATTTT. Protein sequence: CASSLGVGSNQPQHF.

This clonotype was seen many times. V and J are TRBV18 and TRBJ1-1, with D possibly matching TRBD1 (5 bases). Germline CDR1 KGHSH, CDR2 LQKENI. V lost 7 bases and J lost 5, with 14 bases in between. The CDR3 is made up of 13 amino acids. CDR3 coding DNA: TGTGCCAGCTTCCGACAGCGTTGGACTGAAGCTTTCTTT. Protein: CASFRQRWTEAFF.

In this sample, this clonotype turned up a few times. V gene TRBV3-1 combines with J gene TRBJ1-2; TRBD1 matches at 9 bases. The V gene's germline CDR1 is LGHDT and CDR2 YNNKEL (reference sequence). The CDR3 spans 15 residues. V trimming: 2 bases; J trimming: 2 bases; junction bases outside the gene matches: 3. As DNA, the CDR3 is TGTGCCAGCAGCCAACCGGGGACAGGGAACTATGGCTACACCTTC. Translation: CASSQPGTGNYGYTF.

The rearrangement joins TRBV5-6 to TRBJ2-3; D remains unclear. This CDR3 spans 15 amino acids. Trimming pared 4 bases from V and 0 bases from J, leaving 12 bases between. Germline V gene sequence: CDR1 SGHDT, CDR2 YYEEEE. The CDR3 nucleotides are TGTGCCAGCAGCCCGGCAGGACGGAGCACAGATACGCAGTATTTT. Protein sequence: CASSPAGRSTDTQYF. Looking up the rest from reference TRBV5-6 and TRBJ2-3 gives the full variable domain: DAGVTQSPTHLIKTRGQQVTLRCSPKSGHDTVSWYQQALGQGPQFIFQYYEEEERQRGNFPDRFSGHQFPNYSSELNVNALLLGDSALYLCASSPAGRSTDTQYFGPGTRLTVL.

The V gene is TRBV5-1, the J gene TRBJ1-2, with D unresolved. Germline assignment: CDR1 SGHRS and CDR2 YFSETQ. Trimming cost V 0 bases and J 0 bases, with 9 bases left between them. CDR3 length equals 15 residues. The CDR3 is CASSLGAVTNYGYTF. The CDR3 coding sequence is TGCGCCAGCAGCTTGGGGGCCGTTACTAACTATGGCTACACCTTC.

In this sample, this clonotype turned up a few times. The chain combines TRBV9 with TRBJ1-1; no reliable D call. The CDR3 is made up of 13 amino acids. V was shortened by 2 bases and J by 3 bases, with 8 bases between the two germline ends. Germline V gene sequence: CDR1 SGDLS, CDR2 YYNGEE. The CDR3 bases are TGTGCCAGCAGCGTTGGCCAGGACACTGAAGCTTTCTTT. Translation: CASSVGQDTEAFF. The full variable domain, in which reference TRBV9 and TRBJ1-1 provide the parts outside the CDR3, is DSGVTQTPKHLITATGQRVTLRCSPRSGDLSVYWYQQSLDQGLQFLIQYYNGEERAKGNILERFSAQQFPDLHSELNLSSLELGDSALYFCASSVGQDTEAFFGQGTRLTVV.

This clonotype was seen repeatedly, ten times or more. V gene TRBV18 combines with J gene TRBJ1-1; unclear D gene. The germline CDR1 and CDR2 sequences are KGHSH and LQKENI. V was clipped by 2 bases and J by 7 bases, with 5 bases between them. The CDR3 contains 11 residues. The CDR3 loop reads CASSPRYEAFF. Here the CDR3 DNA reads TGTGCCAGCTCACCAAGATATGAAGCTTTCTTT. The whole variable domain, filled in from reference TRBV18 and TRBJ1-1, reads NAGVMQNPRHLVRRRGQEARLRCSPMKGHSHVYWYRQLPEEGLKFMVYLQKENIIDESGMPKERFSAEFPKEGPSILRIQQVVRGDSAAYFCASSPRYEAFFGQGTRLTVV.

This clonotype has more than one count but fewer than ten. The V and J genes are TRBV10-3 and TRBJ1-6; D call uncertain. Germline CDR1 and CDR2: ENHRY and SYGVKD. CDR3 length: 14 amino acids. The germline V and J ends were trimmed by 4 bases and 5 bases, with 9 bases remaining between them. The CDR3 region has the DNA TGTGCCATCAGTGTGGCGGCTGATAATTCACCCCTCCACTTT. It is translated as CAISVAADNSPLHF.

The rearrangement uses TRBV7-9 and TRBJ1-2; a possible D gene is TRBD1 (5 bases). Germline lookup yields CDR1 SEHNR and CDR2 FQNEAQ (reference sequence). This CDR3 is 13 amino acids long. The ends were cut back, 1 base at V and 6 bases at J, with 9 bases in the middle. CDR3 in DNA: TGTGCCAGCAGCTTAGACAGGCTGGATGGCTACACCTTC. Protein: CASSLDRLDGYTF. The whole variable domain, filled in from reference TRBV7-9 and TRBJ1-2, reads DTGVSQNPRHKITKRGQNVTFRCDPISEHNRLYWYRQTLGQGPEFLTYFQNEAQLEKSRLLSDRFSAERPKGSFSTLEIQRTEQGDSAMYLCASSLDRLDGYTFGSGTRLTVV.

DNA for the CDR3: TGTGCCAGCAGTCCAAAGACAGGGGACTTCAATCAGCCCCAGCATTTT. This translates into CASSPKTGDFNQPQHF. V gene TRBV12-3 or TRBV12-4 combines with J gene TRBJ1-5, with TRBD1 identical over 8 bases. J lost 3 bases, V lost 5 bases, and 9 bases had no gene match. This CDR3 has 16 residues.

This clonotype was seen a handful of times. J is TRBJ1-3 and V is TRBV6-8; the D gene is possibly TRBD1 (6 bases). Germline CDR1 MNHGY, CDR2 SAAAGT. CDR3 size: 16 residues. V was cut by 5 bases and J by 0 bases, with 14 bases left in between. The CDR3 reads CASSNPTGHSGNTIYF. In DNA form, the CDR3 reads TGTGCCAGCAGTAATCCTACAGGGCACTCTGGAAACACCATATATTTT.

This sequence joins TRBV9 and TRBJ2-1; the D gene is possibly TRBD1 (7 bases). The V end lost 0 bases, the J end lost 6 bases, and 13 bases lay between the germline ends. Germline V gene data show CDR1 as SGDLS and CDR2 as YYNGEE. CDR3 length equals 15 residues. CDR3 in amino acids: CASSVGGTVGNEQFF. In DNA form, the CDR3 reads TGTGCCAGCAGCGTAGGCGGGACAGTCGGCAATGAGCAGTTCTTC.

The chain carries TRBV27 and TRBJ1-2; D gene uncertain. This CDR3 spans 13 amino acids. V was cut by 5 bases and J by 6 bases, with 13 bases left in between. CDR1 is MNHEY and CDR2 is SMNVEV in the germline V gene (reference sequence). As DNA, the CDR3 is TGTGCCAGCAGTCCACGGGCAGGTCATGGCTACACCTTC. Translating gives CASSPRAGHGYTF.

This clonotype showed up just a few times. The chain employs TRBV6-1 and TRBJ1-1; the D is unclear. The CDR3 length is 13 residues. CDR1 and CDR2 from the germline V gene are MNHNS and SASEGT. Trimming removed 5 bases at V and 5 bases at J, with 12 bases between. The CDR3 region has the DNA TGTGCCAGCAGTTATGAAGGTGCGACTGAAGCTTTCTTT. The encoded protein is CASSYEGATEAFF.